This TCR beta chain was captured by sequencing in a study of T cells in Graves' hyperthyroidism and ophthalmopathy. This clonotype occurred many times. Researchers took RNA transcripts and amplified the TCR beta CDR3 regions from them. The TCR CDR3 first-round RT-PCR relied on the HTBI primer set. Via MiXCR, TCRdb re-called the multiplex PCR reads, giving one row per CDR3 protein. Seen here are about 210,000 distinct CDR3 sequences, roughly 18% observed once, and the top ten hold roughly 44%. CDR3 length equals 16 residues. Trimming left V 5 bases short and J 0 bases short, with 14 bases between. From germline, CDR1 is LNHDA and CDR2 SQIVND (reference sequence).

The receptor was isolated from a man aged 40-55 years with Graves' hyperthyroidism. The sequencing input was blood. The chain carries TRBV19 and TRBJ1-5; tentatively, D is TRBD1 (6 bases). CDR3 coding DNA: TGTGCCAGTAGTTACCGGACAGCCCTTAGCAATCAGCCCCAGCATTTT. Translation: CASSYRTALSNQPQHF.